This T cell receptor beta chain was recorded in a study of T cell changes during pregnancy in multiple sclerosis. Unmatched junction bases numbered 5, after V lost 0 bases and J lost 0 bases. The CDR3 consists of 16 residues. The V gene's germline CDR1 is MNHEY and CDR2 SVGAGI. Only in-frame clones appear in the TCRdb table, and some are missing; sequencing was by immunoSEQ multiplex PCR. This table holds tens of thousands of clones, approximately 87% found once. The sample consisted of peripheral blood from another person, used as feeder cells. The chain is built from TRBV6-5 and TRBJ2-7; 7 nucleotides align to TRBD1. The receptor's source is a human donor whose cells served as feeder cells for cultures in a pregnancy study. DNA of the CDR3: TGTGCCAGCAGTTACTCGGGACAGCTTTACTCCTACGAGCAGTACTTC. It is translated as CASSYSGQLYSYEQYF.